This T cell receptor beta chain appears in the sequencing data of a study of response to subunit inactivated influenza vaccine. Points from the study as a whole: Each seasonal influenza vaccination recruits few new T cells, the authors suggested.

This clonotype turned up a few times. Its target is unknown. Trimming took 4 bases from V and 7 from J, leaving 20 bases between them. This CDR3 has 15 amino acids. Germline lookup yields CDR1 WSHSY and CDR2 SAAADI. TCRdb re-called the RT-PCR reads through MiXCR, storing one row per CDR3 protein. The sample contains 500,000 to 600,000 distinct CDR3 sequences, approximately 10% of which appear only once. The specimen was PBMCs from blood, collected on the day of vaccination. The J gene is TRBJ2-7, the V gene TRBV10-2; the D gene is possibly TRBD1 (6 bases). This receptor was taken from a man aged 45-60 years who received an inactivated influenza vaccine. The CDR3 DNA is TGCGCCAGCAGTGGATCCGGGACAAGACAATTGGAGCAGTACTTC. This gives the protein CASSGSGTRQLEQYF.